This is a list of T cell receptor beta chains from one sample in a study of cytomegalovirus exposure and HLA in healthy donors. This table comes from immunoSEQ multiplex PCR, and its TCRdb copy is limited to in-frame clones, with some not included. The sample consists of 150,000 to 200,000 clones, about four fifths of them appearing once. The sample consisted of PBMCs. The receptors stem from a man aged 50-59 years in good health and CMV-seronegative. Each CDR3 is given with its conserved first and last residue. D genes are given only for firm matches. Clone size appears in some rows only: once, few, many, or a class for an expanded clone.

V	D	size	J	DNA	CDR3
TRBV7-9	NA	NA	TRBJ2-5	TGTGCCAGCAGCCAGCGTCCTGAGTTACAAGAGACCCAGTACTTC	CASSQRPELQETQYF
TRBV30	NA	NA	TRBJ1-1	TGTGCCTGGAGTGTAGCCAGGGGGAACACTGAAGCTTTCTTT	CAWSVARGNTEAFF
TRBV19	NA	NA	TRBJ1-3	TGTGCCAGTCGTACAGGCTCCTCTGGAAACACCATATATTTT	CASRTGSSGNTIYF
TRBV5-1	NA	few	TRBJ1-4	TGCGCCAGCAGCTTCTCTGGACAAGCAAATGAAAAACTGTTTTTT	CASSFSGQANEKLFF
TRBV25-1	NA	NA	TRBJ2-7	TGTGCCAGCGGCGCGGCGAGCTCCTACGAGCAGTACTTC	CASGAASSYEQYF
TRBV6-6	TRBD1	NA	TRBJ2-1	TGTGCCAGCAGTAAGTTCCGGGACAGTGAGGAGGATGAGCAGTTCTTC	CASSKFRDSEEDEQFF
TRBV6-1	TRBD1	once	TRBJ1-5	TGTGCCAGTACCACCGACAGGGGCAGCAATCAGCCCCAGCATTTT	CASTTDRGSNQPQHF
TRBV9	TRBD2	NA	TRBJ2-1	TGTGCCAGCAGCGCGGTTAGCGGGAGGGCCGATGAGCAGTTCTTC	CASSAVSGRADEQFF
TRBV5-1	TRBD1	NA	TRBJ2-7	TGCGCCAGCAGCCCAGGGGGACGGCCCTACGAGCAGTACTTC	CASSPGGRPYEQYF
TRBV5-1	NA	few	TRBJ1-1	TGCGCCAGCAGCTTGGGTTCAGGCCCGGAGGCTGAAGCTTTCTTT	CASSLGSGPEAEAFF
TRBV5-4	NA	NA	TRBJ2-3	TGTGCCAGCAGCCCAGGGACAGATACGCAGTATTTT	CASSPGTDTQYF
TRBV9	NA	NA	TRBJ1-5	TGTGCCAGCAGCACCTCGGATGCGGGGCAGCCCCAGCATTTT	CASSTSDAGQPQHF
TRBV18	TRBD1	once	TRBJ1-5	TGTGCCAGCTCACCAGCAGGGGGGAATCAGCCCCAGCATTTT	CASSPAGGNQPQHF
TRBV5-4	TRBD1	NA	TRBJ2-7	TGTGCCAGCAGCGGGACAGGCTACGAGCAGTACTTC	CASSGTGYEQYF
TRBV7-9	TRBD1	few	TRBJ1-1	TGTGCCAGCAGCTCCCATCAGACAGGGCACACTGAAGCTTTCTTT	CASSSHQTGHTEAFF
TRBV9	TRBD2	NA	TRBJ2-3	TGTGCCAGCAGCGTAGGGGAGGGGATAGATACGCAGTATTTT	CASSVGEGIDTQYF
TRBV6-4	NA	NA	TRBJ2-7	TGTGCCAGCAGTACACAGGGAGGGAACAGGTACGAGCAGTACTTC	CASSTQGGNRYEQYF
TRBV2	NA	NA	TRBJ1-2	TGTGCCAGCAGCTTTCGTACAGGGAACTATGGCTACACCTTC	CASSFRTGNYGYTF
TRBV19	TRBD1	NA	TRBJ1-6	TGTGCCAGTACCTCATACCAGGGGGCCTATAATTCACCCCTCCACTTT	CASTSYQGAYNSPLHF
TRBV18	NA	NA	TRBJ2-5	TGTGCCAGCTCACGGGGACAAGACGAGACCCAGTACTTC	CASSRGQDETQYF
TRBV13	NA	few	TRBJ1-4	TGTGCCAGCAGCCCCGGACAGCTCATGGCTAATGAAAAACTGTTTTTT	CASSPGQLMANEKLFF
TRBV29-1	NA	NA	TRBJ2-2	TGCAGCGTTGCAGTAGCGGCGAGCACCGGGGAGCTGTTTTTT	CSVAVAASTGELFF
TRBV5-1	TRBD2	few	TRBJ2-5	TGCGCCAGCAGCCCATCCGGGACTAGCGGGACACAAGAGACCCAGTACTTC	CASSPSGTSGTQETQYF
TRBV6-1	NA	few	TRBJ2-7	TGTGCCGTTCAGGGGACAAGGGCCCCCTACGAGCAGTACTTC	CAVQGTRAPYEQYF
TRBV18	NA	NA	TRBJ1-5	TGTGCCAGCTCACCTACAGGGAATCAGCCCCAGCATTTT	CASSPTGNQPQHF
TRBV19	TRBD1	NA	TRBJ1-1	TGTGCCAGTCACAGGGGAAACATGAACACTGAAGCTTTCTTT	CASHRGNMNTEAFF
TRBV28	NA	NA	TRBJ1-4	TGTGCCAGCAGTTCCGGACAGCCTGGGGATGAAAAACTGTTTTTT	CASSSGQPGDEKLFF
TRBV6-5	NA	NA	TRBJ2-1	TGTGCCAGCAGGACACCGGCCCGCAATGAGCAGTTCTTC	CASRTPARNEQFF
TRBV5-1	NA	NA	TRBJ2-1	TGCGCCAGCAGCTTGGGGAGTCCCTACAATGAGCAGTTCTTC	CASSLGSPYNEQFF
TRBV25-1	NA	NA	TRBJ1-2	TGTGCCAGCAGTGAAGTCCGTAAGACAGGACCGGGGGGCTACACCTTC	CASSEVRKTGPGGYTF
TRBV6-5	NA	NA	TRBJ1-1	TGTGCCAGCAGATCATCGGGGGTACCTAACCGGGCTTTCTTT	CASRSSGVPNRAFF
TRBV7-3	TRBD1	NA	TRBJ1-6	TGTGCCAGCAGCCGTTCCGGGACAGAGAATTCACCCCTCCACTTT	CASSRSGTENSPLHF
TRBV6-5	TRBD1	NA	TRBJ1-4	TGTGCCAGCAGCCGGGACAGGGGGAGTGAAAAACTGTTTTTT	CASSRDRGSEKLFF
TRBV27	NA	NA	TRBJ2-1	TGTGCCAGCAGTCCCCTCGGCGGAACCAATGAGCAGTTCTTC	CASSPLGGTNEQFF
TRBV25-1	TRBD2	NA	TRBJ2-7	TGTGCCAGCAGTGAAGGCGGGGGGCAGGTCTACGAGCAGTACTTC	CASSEGGGQVYEQYF
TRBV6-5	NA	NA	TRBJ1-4	TGTGCCAGCAGTCCCGGGCCCGGGGAGGAAAAACTGTTTTTT	CASSPGPGEEKLFF
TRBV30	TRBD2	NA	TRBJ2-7	TGTGCCTCTGAAGCGGGGCTGACCGAGCAGTACTTC	CASEAGLTEQYF
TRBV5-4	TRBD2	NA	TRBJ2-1	TGTGCCAGCAACCCTCGAGGGCCCACTAGCGAGTTCAATGAGCAGTTCTTC	CASNPRGPTSEFNEQFF
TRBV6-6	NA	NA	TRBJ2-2	TGTGCCAGCAGTTACTCGATTATAGGGGCCGGGGAGCTGTTTTTT	CASSYSIIGAGELFF
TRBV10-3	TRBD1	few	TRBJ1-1	TGTGCCATCAGCCCGAGACAGGGGAACACTGAAGCTTTCTTT	CAISPRQGNTEAFF
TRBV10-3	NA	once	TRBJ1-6	TGTGCCATCAGTGAGTTTGGGGGGGGGAATTCACCCCTCCACTTT	CAISEFGGGNSPLHF
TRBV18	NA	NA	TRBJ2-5	TGTGCCAGCTCACCACCCGGCCCCCTCAGGGGAGAGACCCAGTACTTC	CASSPPGPLRGETQYF
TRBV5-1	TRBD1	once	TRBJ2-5	TGCGCCACGAACCCCGGGACAGGCCCGTCGTCCCAGTACTTC	CATNPGTGPSSQYF
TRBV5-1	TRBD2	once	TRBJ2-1	TGCGCCAGCAGCTTAAATGGCGGGGGGGCCCATGAGCAGTTCTTC	CASSLNGGGAHEQFF
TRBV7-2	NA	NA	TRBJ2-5	TGTGCCAGCAGCTTAGTTCGGGCTAGCATCGGGCAAGAGACCCAGTACTTC	CASSLVRASIGQETQYF
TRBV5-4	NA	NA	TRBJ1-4	TGTGCCAGCAGCTGGGGGGCTAATGAAAAACTGTTTTTT	CASSWGANEKLFF
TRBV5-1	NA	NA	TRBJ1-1	TGCGCCAGCAGCCCGGGGAGGGCTGAAGCTTTCTTT	CASSPGRAEAFF
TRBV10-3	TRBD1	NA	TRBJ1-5	TGTGCCATCAGTAGGACAGGTGAGGGCAATCAGCCCCAGCATTTT	CAISRTGEGNQPQHF
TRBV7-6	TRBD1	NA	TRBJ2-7	TGTGCCAGCAGCATAGGACAGGGCCCCTCCTACGAGCAGTACTTC	CASSIGQGPSYEQYF
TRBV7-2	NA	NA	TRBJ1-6	TGTGCCAGCAGTCAACGACAGAACTATAATTCACCCCTCCACTTT	CASSQRQNYNSPLHF
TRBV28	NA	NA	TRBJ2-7	TGTGCCAGCCGGCGGCCGGGTACGTACGAGCAGTACTTC	CASRRPGTYEQYF
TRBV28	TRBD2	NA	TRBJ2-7	TGTGCCTCAACCGGGGGGCGGGAGGCCAGGGGGCAGTACTTC	CASTGGREARGQYF
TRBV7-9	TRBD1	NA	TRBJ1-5	TGTGCCAGCAGCCCGGGGGACAGTCAGCCCCAGCATTTT	CASSPGDSQPQHF
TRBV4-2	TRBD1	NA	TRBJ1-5	TGTGCCAGCAGCCATTTTGAGGGACAGGGGGCGATCGGCAATCAGCCCCAGCATTTT	CASSHFEGQGAIGNQPQHF